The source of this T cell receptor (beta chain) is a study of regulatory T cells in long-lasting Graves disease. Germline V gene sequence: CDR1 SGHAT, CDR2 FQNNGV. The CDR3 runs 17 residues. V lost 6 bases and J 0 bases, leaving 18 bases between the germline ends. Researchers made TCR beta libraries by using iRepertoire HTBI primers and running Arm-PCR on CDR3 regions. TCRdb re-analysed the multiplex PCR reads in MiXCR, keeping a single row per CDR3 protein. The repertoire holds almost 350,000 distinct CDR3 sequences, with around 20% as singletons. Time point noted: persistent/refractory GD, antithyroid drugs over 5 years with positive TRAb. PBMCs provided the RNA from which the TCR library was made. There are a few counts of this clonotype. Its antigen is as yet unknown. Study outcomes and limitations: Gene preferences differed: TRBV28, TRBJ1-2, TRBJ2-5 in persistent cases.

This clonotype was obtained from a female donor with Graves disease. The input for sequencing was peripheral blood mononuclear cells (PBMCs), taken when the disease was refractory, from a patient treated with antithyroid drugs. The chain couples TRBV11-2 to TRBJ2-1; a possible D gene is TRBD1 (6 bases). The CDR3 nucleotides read TGTGCCAGCAGACGACTGACAGGACCGAGCTCCTACAATGAGCAGTTCTTC. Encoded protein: CASRRLTGPSSYNEQFF.